One sample yielded the 20 T cell receptor beta chains listed below, sequenced in a study of blood T cell repertoires in COVID-19. The table came from immunoSEQ multiplex PCR; TCRdb's copy has only in-frame clones and leaves some out. Of under 200,000 clones listed, roughly 85% are singletons. The source material was peripheral blood. These receptors all come from a woman at least 80 years old with acute or convalescent COVID-19.

The chain joins TRBV18 to TRBJ1-2; D may be TRBD1 (6 bases). Trimming shortened V by 3 bases and J by 3 bases, and 8 bases separated the two germline ends. The CDR3 is made up of 13 amino acids. Germline V gene sequence: CDR1 KGHSH, CDR2 LQKENI. CDR3 nucleotides: TGTGCCAGCTCACCTGACAGGTACTATGGCTACACCTTC. Translated: CASSPDRYYGYTF.

This chain connects TRBV7-2 to TRBJ2-3, with 9 bases aligning to TRBD2. V lost 5 bases and J lost 4; bases outside the gene matches: 10. Germline CDR1 and CDR2: SGHTA and FQGNSA. CDR3 length: 16 residues. CDR3 sequence: CASSPPGGRVPDTQYF. For the CDR3, the DNA is TGTGCCAGCAGCCCTCCCGGCGGGAGGGTTCCAGATACGCAGTATTTT.

This rearrangement joins TRBV30 to TRBJ2-1; 13 bases are a match to TRBD2. With 5 bases clipped from V and 10 bases from J, the junction kept 5 bases outside the gene matches. The CDR3 is 13 amino acids. Per germline, CDR1 GTSNPN and CDR2 SVGIG (reference sequence). CDR3 nucleotide sequence: TGTGCCTGGGTGACTAGCGGGAGGTGGGAGCAGTTCTTC. Translated, it gives CAWVTSGRWEQFF.

The genes are TRBV14 and TRBJ2-5; D is possibly TRBD2 (5 bases). With 2 bases removed from V and 2 bases from J, the gap between germline ends came to 12 bases. The CDR3 spans 15 residues. Germline loops: CDR1 SGHDN, CDR2 FVKESK. CDR3 in DNA: TGTGCCAGCAGCCAAAGAACCGGGATACAAGAGACCCAGTACTTC. Its translation is CASSQRTGIQETQYF.

The chain joins TRBV15 to TRBJ2-3, with a possible D match to TRBD2 (6 bases). The CDR3 contains 14 residues. V was pared by 7 bases and J by 3 bases, with 14 bases between. Germline V lookup: CDR1 LNHNV, CDR2 YYDKDF (reference sequence). CDR3 bases: TGTGCCACCAAGGAGGGTGGGAAGACAGATACGCAGTATTTT. As protein: CATKEGGKTDTQYF.

The chain couples TRBV7-9 to TRBJ1-4; D possibly corresponds to TRBD1 (5 bases). Germline V gene lookup returns CDR1 SEHNR and CDR2 FQNEAQ (reference sequence). This CDR3 contains 13 residues. V lost 5 bases and J lost 7, with 11 bases in between. For the CDR3, the DNA is TGTGCCAGCAGCCTCAGGCAGGGTGAAAAACTGTTTTTT. Its translation is CASSLRQGEKLFF.

The J gene is TRBJ2-7, the V gene TRBV27; D is perhaps TRBD2 (5 bases). The germline gives CDR1 MNHEY, CDR2 SMNVEV (reference sequence). V was shortened by 5 bases and J by 2 bases, with 13 bases between the two germline ends. The CDR3 spans 14 residues. DNA for the CDR3: TGTGCCAGCAGTAGGACTCCAATGCCCTACGAGCAGTACTTC. The encoded protein is CASSRTPMPYEQYF.

CDR3: CASSFRTGQAFF. CDR3 nucleotides: TGTGCCAGCAGCTTCAGGACAGGGCAAGCTTTCTTT. The chain links TRBV7-8 to TRBJ1-1; 8 bases are shared with TRBD1. V dropped 3 bases and J dropped 9; count of bases not matched to a gene: 3. The CDR3 runs to 12 residues. CDR1 SGHVS and CDR2 FQNEAQ come from the germline V gene.

The CDR3 DNA reads as TGTGCCAGCAGCTTATCCAAGGGGGACTATGGCTACACCTTC. Its translation: CASSLSKGDYGYTF. The rearrangement links TRBV7-2 to TRBJ1-2, with a tentative D call TRBD1 (6 bases). The CDR3 contains 14 residues. V lost 2 bases and J lost 3, with 10 bases in between. In germline, CDR1 is SGHTA, CDR2 FQGNSA.

A single count supports this clone. The V call is TRBV27, the J call TRBJ1-3; D not certain. V was cut by 5 bases and J by 0 bases, with 5 bases left in between. The germline CDR1 and CDR2 sequences are MNHEY and SMNVEV (reference sequence). There are 13 residues in the CDR3. For the CDR3, the DNA is TGTGCCAGCAGTACAGTCTCTGGAAACACCATATATTTT. It codes for CASSTVSGNTIYF.

The gene calls are TRBV7-9 and TRBJ1-1; 7 positions agree with TRBD1. Per germline, CDR1 SEHNR and CDR2 FQNEAQ (reference sequence). The CDR3 is 13 residues long. Unmatched junction bases numbered 4, after V lost 6 bases and J lost 3 bases. The CDR3 DNA reads as TGTGCCAGCAGTAACCAGGGGGACACTGAAGCTTTCTTT. Its translation is CASSNQGDTEAFF.

This chain connects TRBV7-9 to TRBJ2-1, with 9 bases that match TRBD2. The junction had 8 bases not matched to a gene; V was cut back by 1 base and J by 7 bases. Germline V gene sequence: CDR1 SEHNR, CDR2 FQNEAQ (reference sequence). The CDR3 loop spans 16 amino acids. The CDR3 nucleotides read TGTGCCAGCAGCTTAGGGGGGCGCGGGGGGGAGAATGAGCAGTTCTTC. This translates into CASSLGGRGGENEQFF. Full variable domain (missing parts from reference TRBV7-9 and TRBJ2-1): DTGVSQNPRHKITKRGQNVTFRCDPISEHNRLYWYRQTLGQGPEFLTYFQNEAQLEKSRLLSDRFSAERPKGSFSTLEIQRTEQGDSAMYLCASSLGGRGGENEQFFGPGTRLTVL.

The chain combines TRBV9 with TRBJ2-1, with no clear D. CDR3 length: 12 residues. CDR1 is SGDLS, CDR2 YYNGEE, per germline. V lost 3 bases and J lost 12, with 13 bases in between. The CDR3 here is CASSASSSRQFF. The CDR3 region has the DNA TGTGCCAGCAGCGCCTCAAGCTCCCGGCAGTTCTTC.

In DNA form, the CDR3 reads TGTGCCAGCTCACCACGGCGTACGGGGGGTAACTCCTACGAGCAGTACTTC. It is translated as CASSPRRTGGNSYEQYF. V is TRBV18 and J is TRBJ2-7, with 7 bases lining up with TRBD2. Germline CDR1 KGHSH, CDR2 LQKENI. The CDR3 contains 17 residues. V gave up 1 base and J gave up 0 bases; unmatched junction bases: 9.

This chain uses TRBV5-4 with TRBJ2-5; D is perhaps TRBD1 (5 bases). The CDR3 contains 14 residues. Per the germline V gene, CDR1 is SGHNT and CDR2 is YYREEE (reference sequence). Trimming took off 0 bases at V and 5 bases at J, with 11 bases between the two ends. CDR3 sequence: CASSLGQTRETQYF. CDR3 in DNA: TGTGCCAGCAGCTTGGGACAGACGCGGGAGACCCAGTACTTC. The full variable domain, completed using reference TRBV5-4 and TRBJ2-5, is ETGVTQSPTHLIKTRGQQVTLRCSSQSGHNTVSWYQQALGQGPQFIFQYYREEENGRGNFPPRFSGLQFPNYSSELNVNALELDDSALYLCASSLGQTRETQYFGPGTRLLVL.

V and J are TRBV19 and TRBJ2-7, with D possibly matching TRBD1 (5 bases). Germline V gene lookup returns CDR1 LNHDA and CDR2 SQIVND (reference sequence). V dropped 5 bases and J dropped 0 bases, with 14 bases sitting between them. The CDR3 covers 15 residues. The CDR3 DNA reads TGTGCCAGTAGTGCGGACAAACTGGGCTCCTACGAGCAGTACTTC. It codes for CASSADKLGSYEQYF.

The genes are TRBV5-6 and TRBJ1-1; a possible D gene is TRBD1 (5 bases). The germline gives CDR1 SGHDT, CDR2 YYEEEE. CDR3 length: 19 residues. The germline V and J ends were trimmed by 1 base and 1 base, with 23 bases remaining between them. This CDR3 is CASSLFLPRSRTGNTEAFF. CDR3 bases: TGTGCCAGCAGCTTGTTCCTACCTCGTTCCCGAACAGGGAACACTGAAGCTTTCTTT.

The chain employs TRBV7-2 and TRBJ2-7, with 10 bases aligning to TRBD1. V dropped 5 bases and J dropped 3; count of bases not matched to a gene: 7. This CDR3 has 15 residues. Germline lookup yields CDR1 SGHTA and CDR2 FQGNSA. Written as DNA, the CDR3 is TGTGCCAGCAGCGCCCGGGACAGGGGCCACTACGAGCAGTACTTC. Its translation: CASSARDRGHYEQYF.

Points on this clone: The same CDR3 can be traced to other DNA sequences in this sample. This sequence joins TRBV5-1 and TRBJ2-7; 7 bases match TRBD1. The V gene's germline CDR1 is SGHRS and CDR2 YFSETQ. The CDR3 runs to 13 residues. After removal of 2 bases from V and 1 base from J, the junction contained 0 bases not matched to a gene. CDR3 sequence (DNA): TGCGCCAGCAGCTTACAGGGGTCCTACGAGCAGTACTTC. Protein sequence: CASSLQGSYEQYF.

This clone was found once. The chain links TRBV12-3 or TRBV12-4 to TRBJ1-5, with D unclear. With 3 bases removed from V and 6 bases from J, the gap between germline ends came to 9 bases. The CDR3 contains 13 residues. CDR3 sequence: CASSFSGTQPQHF. The CDR3 bases are TGTGCCAGCAGTTTTTCGGGAACTCAGCCCCAGCATTTT.